The 11 T cell receptor beta chains presented below share a single source sample, sequenced in a study of cytomegalovirus exposure and HLA in healthy donors. The PCR made use of 60 Vbeta and 13 Jbeta primers. Sequencing was performed with immunoSEQ multiplex PCR; in TCRdb, only in-frame clones are kept and a portion is missing. Of about 82,000 clones listed, 65% to 90% are singletons. The specimen was PBMCs. The receptors originated from a man aged 65 to 79 in good health and CMV-seropositive.

The chain couples TRBV29-1 to TRBJ2-7; 9 bases map to TRBD2. The germline V gene has CDR1 SQVTM and CDR2 ANQGSEA. The CDR3 covers 14 residues. The V gene end was trimmed by 5 bases and the J gene end by 2 bases; junction bases not matched to a gene: 7. CDR3 sequence: CSVKTSGLTYEQYF. The CDR3 DNA sequence: TGCAGCGTTAAAACTAGCGGGTTAACCTACGAGCAGTACTTC.

The chain employs TRBV4-3 and TRBJ1-5, with a possible D match to TRBD1 (6 bases). The germline CDR1 and CDR2 sequences are LGHNA and YSLEER. Trimming pared 6 bases from V and 4 bases from J, leaving 16 bases between. The CDR3 is made up of 15 amino acids. DNA for the CDR3: TGCGCCAGCAGTTACGGACGGGGGGCAAATCAGCCCCAGCATTTT. Its translation: CASSYGRGANQPQHF.

This clone has only a few counts. V is TRBV2 and J is TRBJ1-4, with D unclear. CDR3 length: 14 amino acids. V was pared by 6 bases and J by 0 bases, with 8 bases between. Germline V gives CDR1 SNHLY, CDR2 FYNNEI. The chain's CDR3 is CASRIGSTNEKLFF. CDR3 DNA sequence: TGTGCCAGCAGAATCGGGTCAACTAATGAAAAACTGTTTTTT.

The chain uses TRBV25-1 and TRBJ2-7; D is undetermined. V dropped 4 bases and J dropped 3 bases, with 10 bases sitting between them. The CDR3 length is 13 residues. The germline V gene has CDR1 MGHDK and CDR2 SYGVNS. The CDR3 loop is CASSAAALYEQYF. In DNA, the CDR3 is TGTGCCAGCAGTGCCGCAGCGCTCTACGAGCAGTACTTC.

The chain joins TRBV30 to TRBJ2-5; D is ambiguous. V was shortened by 0 bases and J by 1 base, with 6 bases between the two germline ends. Per the germline V gene, CDR1 is GTSNPN and CDR2 is SVGIG (reference sequence). There are 13 residues in the CDR3. The CDR3 DNA sequence: TGTGCCTGGAGTGTAACTATCCAAGAGACCCAGTACTTC. It is translated as CAWSVTIQETQYF.

This clone was seen a few times. The CDR3 reads CASSFEATYEQYF. In DNA, the CDR3 is TGTGCCAGTAGTTTTGAGGCCACCTACGAGCAGTACTTC. V usage is TRBV19 and J usage is TRBJ2-7; D remains unclear. The CDR3 is made up of 13 amino acids. V was shortened by 5 bases and J by 2 bases, with 10 bases between the two germline ends. Germline V lookup: CDR1 LNHDA, CDR2 SQIVND (reference sequence).

The CDR3 loop is CAISSGTSDYSNQPQHF. CDR3 bases: TGTGCCATCAGCTCCGGGACATCCGATTATAGCAATCAGCCCCAGCATTTT. The J gene is TRBJ1-5, the V gene TRBV10-3, with D perhaps TRBD1 (6 bases). The V and J ends lost 6 bases and 0 bases respectively, with 18 bases between them. Germline V gene data show CDR1 as ENHRY and CDR2 as SYGVKD. This CDR3 is built from 17 residues.

V gene TRBV5-1 combines with J gene TRBJ1-1, with D perhaps TRBD1 (6 bases). Germline values: CDR1 SGHRS, CDR2 YFSETQ. V was trimmed by 4 bases and J by 5 bases, leaving 12 bases between them. CDR3 size: 13 residues. The CDR3 protein is CASSAGDKTEAFF. CDR3 bases: TGCGCCAGCAGCGCAGGGGACAAAACTGAAGCTTTCTTT.

The J gene is TRBJ2-7, the V gene TRBV7-2, with TRBD2 identical over 7 bases. This CDR3 comprises 15 residues. Germline V lookup: CDR1 SGHTA, CDR2 FQGNSA. V was pared by 1 base and J by 0 bases, with 3 bases of the junction left unmatched. The CDR3 nucleotides are TGTGCCAGCAGCTTAGGGGGGGACTACTCCTACGAGCAGTACTTC. It translates to CASSLGGDYSYEQYF. The entire variable domain, with the rest obtained from reference TRBV7-2 and TRBJ2-7, is as follows: GAGVSQSPSNKVTEKGKDVELRCDPISGHTALYWYRQSLGQGLEFLIYFQGNSAPDKSGLPSDRFSAERTGGSVSTLTIQRTQQEDSAVYLCASSLGGDYSYEQYFGPGTRLTVT.

The chain carries TRBV6-5 and TRBJ1-2; tentatively, D is TRBD1 (6 bases). The germline gives CDR1 MNHEY, CDR2 SVGAGI. This CDR3 is 14 amino acids long. With 8 bases removed from V and 7 bases from J, the gap between germline ends came to 20 bases. The DNA of the CDR3 is TGTGCCAGCGGACGGGGGGGCGCCGGAGGTGGCTACACCTTC. Its protein is CASGRGGAGGGYTF.

This chain links TRBV4-1 with TRBJ2-7; 7 nucleotides agree with TRBD1. Unmatched junction bases numbered 5, after V lost 3 bases and J lost 3 bases. This CDR3 has 14 residues. Germline values: CDR1 MGHRA, CDR2 YSYEKL. The CDR3 is CASSQEDRRYEQYF. In DNA form, the CDR3 reads TGCGCCAGCAGCCAGGAGGACAGGCGCTACGAGCAGTACTTC.